A selection of T cell receptor beta chains follows, all from one sample in a study of T cells in Graves' hyperthyroidism and ophthalmopathy. TCRdb re-called the multiplex PCR reads through MiXCR, storing one row per CDR3 protein. The sample holds some 800,000 distinct CDR3 sequences, over 35% seen once. Sequencing was done on a sample of blood. These receptors were taken from a young man with Graves' hyperthyroidism. CDR3s include the opening cysteine and the closing phenylalanine or tryptophan. The D gene is left open where the match is weak. The size field is filled for only some rows; it gives once, few, many or a size class.

v_call	clone_size	d_call	j_call	cdr3_aa	cdr3_nt
TRBV12-3/TRBV12-4	many	NA	TRBJ1-5	CASSSFRQPQHF	TGTGCCAGCAGTTCGTTCAGGCAGCCCCAGCATTTT
TRBV7-9	many	NA	TRBJ1-1	CASSHPRALNTEAFF	TGTGCCAGCAGCCATCCGCGGGCGCTGAACACTGAAGCTTTCTTT
TRBV24-1	many	NA	TRBJ1-3	CATSDPRSGNTIYF	TGTGCCACCAGTGATCCCCGCTCTGGAAACACCATATATTTT
TRBV19	few	NA	TRBJ1-3	CASSHGAGNTIYF	TGTGCCAGTAGTCACGGGGCTGGAAACACCATATATTTT
TRBV20-1	few	NA	TRBJ2-7	CSARRGLPPGEQYF	TGCAGTGCTAGGCGCGGGTTACCGCCAGGCGAGCAGTACTTC
TRBV6-6	NA	NA	TRBJ1-1	CATNGGSEAFF	TGTGCCACTAACGGGGGGAGTGAAGCTTTCTTT
TRBV2	many	NA	TRBJ1-5	CASAPTGGDQPQHF	TGTGCCAGCGCTCCTACCGGGGGAGATCAGCCCCAGCATTTT
TRBV5-5	NA	NA	TRBJ1-1	CASSQYKAEAFF	TGTGCCAGCAGCCAATATAAAGCTGAAGCTTTCTTT
TRBV9	many	NA	TRBJ2-7	CASSAPGRRHEQYF	TGTGCCAGCAGCGCGCCGGGACGAAGGCACGAGCAGTACTTC
TRBV6-6	few	NA	TRBJ1-5	CASSFMGQNQPQHF	TGTGCCAGCAGTTTTATGGGCCAGAATCAGCCCCAGCATTTT
TRBV9	many	NA	TRBJ1-3	CASSGQLENTIYF	TGTGCCAGCAGCGGACAGTTGGAAAACACCATATATTTT
TRBV5-8	NA	NA	TRBJ1-5	CASSLAKDQPQHF	TGTGCCAGCAGCTTGGCAAAGGACCAGCCCCAGCATTTT
TRBV20-1	few	NA	TRBJ1-2	CSATKTEGYGYTF	TGCAGTGCTACGAAGACCGAGGGCTATGGCTACACCTTC
TRBV6-5	NA	NA	TRBJ1-3	CASSYRAPGNTIYF	TGTGCCAGCAGTTATCGGGCGCCTGGAAACACCATATATTTT
TRBV20-1	few	NA	TRBJ2-7	CSAMPVASVPAPPYEQYF	TGCAGTGCCATGCCCGTCGCTAGCGTCCCCGCCCCCCCCTACGAGCAGTACTTC
TRBV12-3/TRBV12-4	few	NA	TRBJ2-5	CASSLNGGEKTQYF	TGTGCCAGCAGTTTAAACGGAGGTGAAAAGACCCAGTACTTC
TRBV25-1	many	TRBD1	TRBJ1-4	CASRQGTKQNEKLFF	TGTGCCTCGAGACAGGGCACAAAGCAAAATGAAAAACTGTTTTTT
TRBV6-6	few	NA	TRBJ1-1	CASSYPYDTEAFF	TGTGCCAGCAGTTACCCCTATGACACTGAAGCTTTCTTT
TRBV7-2	NA	NA	TRBJ2-5	CASSQDGTVRETQYF	TGCGCCAGCAGCCAAGATGGGACGGTCCGAGAGACCCAGTACTTC
TRBV25-1	NA	NA	TRBJ1-1	CASRVRLSEAFF	TGTGCCAGCAGGGTCCGTCTCTCTGAAGCTTTCTTT
TRBV25-1	many	NA	TRBJ1-2	CASSEQGRNYGYTF	TGTGCCAGCAGTGAACAGGGTCGGAACTATGGCTACACCTTC